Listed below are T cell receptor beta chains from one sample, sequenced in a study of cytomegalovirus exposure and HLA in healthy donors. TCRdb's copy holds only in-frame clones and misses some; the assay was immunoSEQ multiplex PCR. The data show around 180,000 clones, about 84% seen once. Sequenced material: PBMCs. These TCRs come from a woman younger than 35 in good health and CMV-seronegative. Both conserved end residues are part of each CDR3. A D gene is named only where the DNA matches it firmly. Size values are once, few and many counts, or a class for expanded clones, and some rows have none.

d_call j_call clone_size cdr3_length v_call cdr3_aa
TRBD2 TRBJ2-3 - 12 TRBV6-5 CASSPLSGGTYF
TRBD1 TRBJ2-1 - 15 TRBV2 CASRVQGAVGNEQFF
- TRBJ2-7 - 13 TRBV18 CASSPPGLYEQYF
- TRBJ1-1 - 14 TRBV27 CASSPGAGNTEAFF
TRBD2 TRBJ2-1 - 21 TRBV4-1 CASSQDRPSGRPLGPYNEQFF
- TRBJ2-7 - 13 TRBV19 CASSIGADYEQYF
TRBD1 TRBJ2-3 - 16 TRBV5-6 CASSVSGTGMTDTQYF
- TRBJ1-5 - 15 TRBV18 CASSPRHLVYQPQHF
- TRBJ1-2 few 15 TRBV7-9 CASSLAGGGTYGYTF
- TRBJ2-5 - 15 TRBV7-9 CASSLVESTQETQYF
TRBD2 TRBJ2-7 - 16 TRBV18 CASSPGLAGLSYEQYF
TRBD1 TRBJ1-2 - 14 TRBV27 CASSPGQGPYGYTF
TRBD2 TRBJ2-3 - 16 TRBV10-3 CAISPTSATRTDTQYF
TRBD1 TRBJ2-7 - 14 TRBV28 CASNNRDSPYEQYF
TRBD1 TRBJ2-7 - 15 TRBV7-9 CASSFGQGLSYEQYF
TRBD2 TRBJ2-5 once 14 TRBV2 CASAGTRPQETQYF
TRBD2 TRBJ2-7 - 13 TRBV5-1 CASSPGRVYEQYF
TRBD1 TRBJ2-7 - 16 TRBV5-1 CASSLVYRGRRYEQYF
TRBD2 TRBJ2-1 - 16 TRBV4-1 CASSLSGAPSYNEQFF
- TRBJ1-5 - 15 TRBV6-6 CASSFLREGNQPQHF
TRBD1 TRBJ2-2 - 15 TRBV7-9 CASSFGDRVSGELFF
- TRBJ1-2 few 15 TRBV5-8 CASSLDGRQSYGYTF
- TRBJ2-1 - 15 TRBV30 CAWSVRRDLSNEQFF
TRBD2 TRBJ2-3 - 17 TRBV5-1 CASSFGPSGSSTDTQYF
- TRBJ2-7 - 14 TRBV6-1 CASSERTASYEQYF
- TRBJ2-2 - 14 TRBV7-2 CASSSRTYTGELFF
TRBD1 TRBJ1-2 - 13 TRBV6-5 CASSYRGLSGYTF
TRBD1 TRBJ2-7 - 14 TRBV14 CASSLGTVYYEQYF
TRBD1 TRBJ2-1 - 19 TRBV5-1 CASSLARGSTGGLPGEQFF
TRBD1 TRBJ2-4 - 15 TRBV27 CASSPGTGAKNIQYF
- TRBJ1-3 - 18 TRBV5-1 CASSLTLPGENSGNTIYF
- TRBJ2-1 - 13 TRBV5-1 CASSLYSYNEQFF
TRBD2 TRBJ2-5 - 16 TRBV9 CASSVGVAGAQETQYF
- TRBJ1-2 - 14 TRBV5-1 CASSIGTGVYGYTF
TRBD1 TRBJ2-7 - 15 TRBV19 CASSLLGQAIYEQYF
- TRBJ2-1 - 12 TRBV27 CATVDSYNEQFF
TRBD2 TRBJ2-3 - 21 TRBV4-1 CASSPRDSGTSGSLGTDTQYF
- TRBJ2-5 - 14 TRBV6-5 CASSYIMTQETQYF
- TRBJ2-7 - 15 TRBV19 CASSIGGGSSYEQYF
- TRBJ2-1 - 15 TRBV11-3 CASSLDGASANEQFF
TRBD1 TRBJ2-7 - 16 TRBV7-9 CASSGMGQGVFYEQYF
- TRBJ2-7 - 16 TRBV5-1 CASSPTGGIKSYEQYF
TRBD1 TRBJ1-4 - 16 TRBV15 CATSRDRGTTNEKLFF
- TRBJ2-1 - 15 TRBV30 CAWSGGQGRGNEQFF
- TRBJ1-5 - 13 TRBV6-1 CASLRGLGQPQHF
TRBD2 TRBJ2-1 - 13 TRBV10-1 CASSIMPGLEQFF
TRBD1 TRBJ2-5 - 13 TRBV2 CASTGTGQETQYF
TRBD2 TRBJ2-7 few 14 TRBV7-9 CASTLQGLASEQYF
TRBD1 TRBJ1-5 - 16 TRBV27 CASSKGRDRLNQPQHF